This TCR beta chain was recovered during a study of T cell changes during pregnancy in multiple sclerosis. Assay: immunoSEQ multiplex PCR; the TCRdb copy retains only in-frame clones and omits some. The table includes some 69,000 clones, 90% detected once. This clone was observed a single time. V was clipped by 3 bases and J by 7 bases; unmatched bases: 4. The CDR3 contains 14 residues. Germline CDR1 is MRHNA and CDR2 is SNTAGT. The chain uses TRBV6-4 and TRBJ1-1, with 11 bases lining up with TRBD1. This TCR came from a female donor in good health, enrolled as a control in a pregnancy study. This specimen was peripheral blood, taken in the second trimester of pregnancy. The CDR3 DNA reads TGTGCCAGCAGTGAGGGGACAGGGGGACATGAAGCTTTCTTT. Protein: CASSEGTGGHEAFF.